The source of this T cell receptor (beta chain) is a study of type 1 and type 2 diabetes patients. Across the study: Donors were type 1 diabetes, type 2 diabetes, or nondiabetic controls. Magnetic bead positive selection isolated CD4+ or CD8+ T cells from PBMCs.

A word on this clonotype: The antigen remains unidentified.

Approximately 10 milliliters of peripheral blood were collected from each participant. The PCR template was genomic DNA. Amplification of the beta chain CDR3 used 30 forward and 13 reverse multiplex primers. TCRdb ran MiXCR on the multiplex PCR reads and lists one entry per CDR3 protein. This table has 250,000 to 300,000 distinct CDR3 sequences, roughly 50% appearing once. CDR3 length equals 12 residues. Deletions cut 5 bases from V and 10 bases from J, with 14 bases between. Germline V CDR1 and CDR2: MDHEN, SYDVKM. Study conclusions and caveats: Type 2 diabetes patients had few highly-expanded CD4+ clones, median one.

Sequencing was carried out using peripheral blood mononuclear cells (PBMCs). This sequence originates from a young man with type 2 diabetes. The J gene is TRBJ1-1, the V gene TRBV28; D not certain. The chain's CDR3 is CASSHPLLGAFF. In nucleotides, the CDR3 is TGTGCCAGCAGTCATCCCCTTCTAGGAGCTTTCTTT.